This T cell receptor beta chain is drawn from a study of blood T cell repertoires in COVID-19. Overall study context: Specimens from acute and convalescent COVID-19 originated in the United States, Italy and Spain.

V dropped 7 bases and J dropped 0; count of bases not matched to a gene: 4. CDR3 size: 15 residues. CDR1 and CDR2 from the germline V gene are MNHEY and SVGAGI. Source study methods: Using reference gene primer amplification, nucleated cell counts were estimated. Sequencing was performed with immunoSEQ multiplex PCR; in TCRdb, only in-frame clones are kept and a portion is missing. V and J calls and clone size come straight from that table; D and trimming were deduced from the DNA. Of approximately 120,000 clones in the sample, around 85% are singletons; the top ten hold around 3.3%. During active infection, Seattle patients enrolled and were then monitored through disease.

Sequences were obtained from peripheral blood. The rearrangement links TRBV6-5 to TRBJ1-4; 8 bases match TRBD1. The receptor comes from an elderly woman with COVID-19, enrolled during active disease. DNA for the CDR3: TGTGCCAGCAAGGGACAGGTTGCAACTAATGAAAAACTGTTTTTT. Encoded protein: CASKGQVATNEKLFF.